This T cell receptor beta chain was obtained from a study of OX40 agonist ivuxolimab in advanced cancers. Overall study: Every 2 weeks, ivuxolimab was infused into the patients intravenously at between 0.01 and 10 mg/kg.

With respect to this clone: The antigen is not known.

Patients with a history of autoimmune disease or on systemic immunosuppression were excluded. Germline-derived CDR1 and CDR2 are SGHTA and FQGNSA. V dropped 0 bases and J dropped 2 bases, with 11 bases sitting between them. The CDR3 has 15 amino acids. Produced via immunoSEQ multiplex PCR; TCRdb's table is partial and in-frame only. This sample has under 25,000 clones; 85% to 90% occur once, and the top ten carry 15% to 20%. Study-wide results and limits: CD8+ T cells (on average) carried more expanded clones than CD4+ T cells.

This sample comprised CD4+ or CD8+ T cells sorted from blood, obtained in a trial of the OX40 agonist ivuxolimab. The TCR comes from an adult with an advanced solid tumor such as melanoma, head and neck, liver or kidney cancer. V and J are TRBV7-2 and TRBJ2-7; D may be TRBD2 (6 bases). In DNA form, the CDR3 reads TGTGCCAGCAGCTTAGCGGTGCGGGGTACCTACGAGCAGTACTTC. Residues: CASSLAVRGTYEQYF.